This passage covers 11 T cell receptor beta chains from one sample sequenced in a study of blood T cell repertoires in COVID-19. Libraries were prepared by immunoSEQ multiplex PCR; TCRdb keeps only in-frame clonotypes and omits some of them. Among about 150,000 clones, roughly 82% were seen once, and the ten largest hold less than 2.5%. Sequencing was done on a sample of peripheral blood. These receptors were collected from a man aged 65 to 85 with acute or convalescent COVID-19.

This clone was seen at least ten times. V usage is TRBV7-2 and J usage is TRBJ2-7, with D perhaps matching TRBD2 (6 bases). The V gene's germline CDR1 is SGHTA and CDR2 FQGNSA. The V and J ends lost 0 bases and 0 bases respectively, with 12 bases between them. The CDR3 loop spans 16 amino acids. CDR3 sequence reads: CASSLAGGANSYEQYF. CDR3 DNA sequence: TGTGCCAGCAGCTTAGCGGGCGGGGCGAACTCCTACGAGCAGTACTTC.

This rearrangement joins TRBV2 to TRBJ2-7, with D maybe TRBD2 (5 bases). This CDR3 spans 15 amino acids. Germline V gives CDR1 SNHLY, CDR2 FYNNEI. The V end was cut by 3 bases, the J end by 0 bases, with 12 bases between. The CDR3 DNA reads TGTGCCAGCAGTGAGTCGACCGGGGTCTCCTACGAGCAGTACTTC. Translating gives CASSESTGVSYEQYF.

The V and J genes are TRBV9 and TRBJ2-2; D is unclear. Trimming removed 0 bases from V and 3 bases from J, with 9 bases in between. Germline CDR1 reads SGDLS; CDR2 reads YYNGEE. This CDR3 is 15 amino acids long. CDR3 in DNA: TGTGCCAGCAGCGTAGAGGCGACATACACCGGGGAGCTGTTTTTT. As protein: CASSVEATYTGELFF.

J is TRBJ2-2 and V is TRBV10-3; 7 positions agree with TRBD1. The CDR3 sequence is 17 residues long. Per germline, CDR1 ENHRY and CDR2 SYGVKD. V shed 8 bases and J 7 bases; nucleotides not matched to a gene: 19. The CDR3 nucleotides read TGTGCCATCTCACCGACAGACCTAGACAGGGACATCGGGGAGCTGTTTTTT. Its protein is CAISPTDLDRDIGELFF.

This chain uses TRBV11-3 with TRBJ2-1; 13 bases are shared with TRBD2. V trimming: 4 bases; J trimming: 7 bases; junction bases outside the gene matches: 7. The CDR3 runs 16 residues. Germline CDR1 SGHNT, CDR2 YENEEA. CDR3 residues: CASSSTTSGGVNEQFF. The DNA of the CDR3 is TGTGCCAGCAGCTCCACAACTAGCGGGGGGGTAAATGAGCAGTTCTTC.

The rearrangement links TRBV6-5 to TRBJ2-1; 8 bases line up with TRBD2. V shed 2 bases and J 5 bases; nucleotides not matched to a gene: 5. This CDR3 region has 15 residues. Looked up from germline, CDR1 is MNHEY and CDR2 is SVGAGI. DNA of the CDR3: TGTGCCAGCAGTTACCGAGCGGGAGTCGACAATGAGCAGTTCTTC. Translated, it gives CASSYRAGVDNEQFF.

The J gene is TRBJ1-1, the V gene TRBV5-4; D is perhaps TRBD1 (6 bases). The V end was cut by 2 bases, the J end by 4 bases, with 9 bases between. Germline V lookup: CDR1 SGHNT, CDR2 YYREEE (reference sequence). The CDR3 loop spans 13 amino acids. The CDR3: CASSFGGRTEAFF. CDR3 DNA: TGTGCCAGCAGCTTCGGGGGGCGCACTGAAGCTTTCTTT.

The rearrangement joins TRBV7-3 to TRBJ2-7; D possibly corresponds to TRBD2 (5 bases). CDR1 and CDR2 (germline): SGHTA, FQGTGA. Trimming pared 5 bases from V and 7 bases from J, leaving 15 bases between. This CDR3 is built from 13 residues. CDR3: CASSPGVAWEQYF. CDR3 in DNA: TGTGCCAGCAGCCCCGGGGTAGCTTGGGAGCAGTACTTC.

This clone appeared a single time. The V and J genes are TRBV4-2 and TRBJ2-2, with 10 bases lining up with TRBD1. From germline, CDR1 is LGHNA and CDR2 YNFKEQ. The CDR3 loop spans 15 amino acids. V lost 3 bases and J lost 6; bases outside the gene matches: 4. The CDR3 DNA follows: TGTGCCAGCAGCCAGAGACAGGGGGCCTCCGGGGAGCTGTTTTTT. This codes for CASSQRQGASGELFF.

This chain uses TRBV27 with TRBJ2-2; 9 nucleotides agree with TRBD2. Germline lookup yields CDR1 MNHEY and CDR2 SMNVEV (reference sequence). With 6 bases clipped from V and 6 bases from J, the junction kept 5 bases outside the gene matches. This CDR3 has 14 amino acids. CDR3 DNA sequence: TGTGCCAGCAGCGGGACTAGCTTTTCCGGGGAGCTGTTTTTT. Amino acids: CASSGTSFSGELFF.

The chain uses TRBV4-1 and TRBJ2-1; D might be TRBD2 (5 bases). The CDR3 covers 14 residues. V was pared by 0 bases and J by 13 bases, with 16 bases between. Germline V CDR1 and CDR2: MGHRA, YSYEKL. DNA for the CDR3: TGCGCCAGCAGCCAAGATGGGGTTCGGGGTAAACAGTTCTTC. Residues: CASSQDGVRGKQFF.